This TCR beta chain was sequenced for a study of T-cell reconstitution after alpha-beta-depleted transplantation in children (dated by TCRdb to between 2015 and 2016). Regarding the complete study: Using TCR repertoire profiling, the study followed T-cell immune reconstitution in a quantitative way in children after TCRalphabeta/CD19-depleted allogeneic hematopoietic cell transplantation. The paper's findings and limits, for the study overall: Over subsequent months, a decline in hyperexpanded clone frequencies was noted, and after one year, T-cell counts and TCRbeta diversity were mostly ascribed to newly produced T cells. In some patients, the high TCRbeta diversity seen at day 60 was put down to recipient T cells and intrathymic progenitors that had survived conditioning. About two months after transplant, the apparently early recovery of alphabetaT-cell counts reportedly depended on just several hundred clones that had expanded rapidly and came from non-depleted graft cells.

This clonotype was counted between two and nine times. Its cognate antigen has yet to be identified. Per-base qualities were not stored, and no clone one base away is much larger. The method behind the library was PCR. Instrument used: Illumina HiSeq 2500. Molecular barcoding was employed in the preparation of TCR libraries, with unique molecular identifiers being used to normalize TCRbeta repertoire quantification. The public reads were run again by TCRdb, first through fastp at Q25 and then through MiXCR, and only productive beta chains were kept. One record per CDR3 amino acid sequence lists the most common genes and DNA. The sample data list 500,000 to 650,000 distinct CDR3 sequences, and 10% to 15% of these were observed just once. The biggest ten clones account for over 2% of the sample. What the treatment or condition label conveys for this sample: allogeneic hematopoietic cell transplantation with graft depleted of TCRalphabeta T cells and CD19 B cells. The children who served as transplant recipients had been given grafts of TCRalphabeta/CD19-depleted allogeneic hematopoietic cells.

The germline V end is reduced by 5 bases and the J end by 8 bases; junction bases left unmatched: 6. Per the germline V gene, KGHDR is the CDR1 and SFDVKD is the CDR2. The cysteine opens and the phenylalanine closes a CDR3 of 15 amino acids. Here the CDR3 DNA is all that survives: 45 bases in frame from base 1. The source is a male patient younger than 18 who had a stem cell transplant for acute myeloid leukemia, so the T cells may come from the graft donor. The chain links TRBV24-1 with TRBJ2-1; a stretch of 12 junction bases matches TRBD2. The source was PBMCs, mostly from graft donor cells, collected 360 days after TCRalphabeta/CD19-depleted stem cell transplant. The nucleotide sequence is TGTGCCACCAGTGGGGCTAGCGGGAGGGGGGATGAGCAGTTCTTC. Translated, it gives CATSGASGRGDEQFF.